The source of this T cell receptor beta chain is a study of vaccination and CD4 T cells after COVID-19. For the study at large: The convalescents included six males and four females, and among them two were Hispanic while seven were Caucasian. Post-COVID draws followed diagnosis by a median around 100 days (range 35 to 161). Overlapping SARS-CoV-2, HCoV-NL63, HCoV-OC43 and HCoV-229E spike peptides were used to stimulate cells.

The V gene lost 0 bases and the J gene lost 6 bases, with 10 bases spanning the gap. The germline CDR1 and CDR2 sequences are SGHKS and YYEKEE (reference sequence). CDR3 length equals 14 residues. Scientists ran DNA taken from cultured CD4+ T cells through the Oncomine TCR Beta short-read assay for sequencing. TCRdb processed the PCR reads anew with MiXCR; each CDR3 protein has one entry. This sample has under 30,000 distinct CDR3 sequences, with under 55% found just once. Specified treatment: roughly 10-day PBMC culture with coronavirus spike peptide pools or control peptides (ViraFEST assay). TCRs were sequenced by ViraFEST after antigen-specific T cells had been expanded with peptide pools. This clonotype came up a few times. Antigen: not known.

This chain links TRBV5-5 with TRBJ1-5; D not certain. Sequenced material: CD4+ T cells from blood, cultured in vitro. This TCR was sampled from a human donor who had recovered from COVID-19. CDR3 amino acids: CASSLAGKGQPQHF. The CDR3 nucleotides are TGTGCCAGCAGCTTGGCGGGGAAGGGTCAGCCCCAGCATTTT.